This TCR beta chain emerged from a study of T-cell reconstitution after alpha-beta-depleted transplantation in children. The library targeted TCRbeta and was prepared with unique molecular identifiers. TCRdb independently ran MiXCR on the PCR reads; one entry per CDR3 protein. The sample shows around 300,000 distinct CDR3 sequences, around 25% of them seen only once. About this clonotype itself: Its antigen is as yet unknown.

There are 15 residues in the CDR3. V shed 6 bases and J shed 5 bases, with 16 bases lying between them. The study's findings and limits: One year after transplant, T-cell counts and diversity came mostly from newly produced T cells. Expanded clones from the graft, numbering several hundred, reportedly supplied alpha-beta T cells about two months after transplant. After transplant, high TCRbeta diversity at day 60 in some patients arose from surviving recipient T cells and thymic progenitors.

The specimen was PBMCs, mostly from graft donor cells, collected 180 days after TCRalphabeta/CD19-depleted stem cell transplant. The receptor's source is a male patient under 18 who had a stem cell transplant for acute lymphoblastic leukemia, so the T cells may come from the graft donor. The chain joins TRBV12-3 or TRBV12-4 to TRBJ1-4; D gene uncertain. CDR3 residues: CASRPYGGSNEKLFF. For the CDR3, the DNA is TGTGCCAGCAGGCCATACGGAGGCTCCAATGAAAAACTGTTTTTT.